This TCR beta chain was sequenced during a study of blood T cells in healthy people across ages. This clonotype was observed a few times. The use of a sample-barcoded 5' primer and a J-beta primer mix characterized a second PCR of 7 to 11 cycles. CDR3-containing paired-end reads numbered at least 2.5 million in each sample. TCRdb re-analysed the 5' RACE reads in MiXCR, keeping a single row per CDR3 protein. The data hold fewer than 950,000 distinct CDR3 sequences, with roughly 50% observed a single time. CDR3 length equals 19 residues. V was trimmed by 0 bases and J by 4 bases, leaving 22 bases between them. Germline V gene data show CDR1 as ENHRY and CDR2 as SYGVKD.

This TCR was sampled from an elderly man in good health. What was sequenced was blood. V gene TRBV10-3 combines with J gene TRBJ1-5; no clear D. CDR3 coding DNA: TGTGCCATCAGTGAGTCGAAGTTCCGAGGAGGCCTCCGGAATCAGCCCCAGCATTTT. Translated: CAISESKFRGGLRNQPQHF.